The 21 T cell receptor beta chains below were found in one sample sequenced in a study of CD8+ T cells in alopecia areata. Sequencing relied on a cDNA template that was reverse transcribed from extracted RNA. Method: immunoSEQ multiplex PCR; TCRdb's copy keeps in-frame clones and lacks some. The sample holds 200,000 to 250,000 clones; more than 30% are singletons and the top ten take about 0.48%. Treatment specified: oral pan-JAK inhibitor, 5-10 mg twice daily. The sample was CD4+ T cells sorted from blood, taken between weeks 30 and 35, from a patient treated with tofacitinib. These receptors originate from a human donor with alopecia areata.

The genes are TRBV25-1 and TRBJ2-5, with D possibly being TRBD2 (6 bases). Trimming left V 3 bases short and J 2 bases short, with 7 bases between. The CDR3 loop spans 13 amino acids. Per germline, CDR1 MGHDK and CDR2 SYGVNS. CDR3 DNA sequence: TGTGCCAGCAGTGACGGACTACAAGAGACCCAGTACTTC. Translating it yields CASSDGLQETQYF.

This clone turned up a few times. J is TRBJ2-2 and V is TRBV5-1; possible D gene TRBD2, 5 bases. Germline loops: CDR1 SGHRS, CDR2 YFSETQ. This CDR3 region has 16 residues. The V end was cut by 0 bases, the J end by 6 bases, with 15 bases between. The chain's CDR3 is CASSLAELRVAGELFF. DNA of the CDR3: TGCGCCAGCAGCTTGGCGGAATTGCGGGTCGCCGGGGAGCTGTTTTTT. The variable domain in full, completed from reference TRBV5-1 and TRBJ2-2, reads KAGVTQTPRYLIKTRGQQVTLSCSPISGHRSVSWYQQTPGQGLQFLFEYFSETQRNKGNFPGRFSGRQFSNSRSEMNVSTLELGDSALYLCASSLAELRVAGELFFGEGSRLTVL.

This clone appeared a few times. The chain is built from TRBV29-1 and TRBJ2-7; weak D call: TRBD1 (6 bases). This CDR3 region has 15 residues. Germline V gives CDR1 SQVTM, CDR2 ANQGSEA. V gave up 0 bases and J gave up 4 bases, with 16 bases separating them. CDR3 DNA sequence: TGCAGCGTTGAAGATTGGGCAGGGGTGGATTACGAGCAGTACTTC. This sequence encodes CSVEDWAGVDYEQYF.

This clone was counted only a few times. This chain joins TRBV5-1 and TRBJ1-1; D is unclear. The CDR3 contains 13 residues. From germline, CDR1 is SGHRS and CDR2 YFSETQ. The V end lost 4 bases, the J end lost 0 bases, and 7 bases lay between the germline ends. The CDR3 protein is CASSPEMNTEAFF. The DNA for the CDR3 is TGCGCCAGCAGCCCCGAGATGAACACTGAAGCTTTCTTT. The whole variable domain, filled in from reference TRBV5-1 and TRBJ1-1, reads KAGVTQTPRYLIKTRGQQVTLSCSPISGHRSVSWYQQTPGQGLQFLFEYFSETQRNKGNFPGRFSGRQFSNSRSEMNVSTLELGDSALYLCASSPEMNTEAFFGQGTRLTVV.

The V call is TRBV5-6, the J call TRBJ2-1; D is perhaps TRBD2 (5 bases). This CDR3 is built from 15 residues. V was cut by 3 bases and J by 5 bases, with 15 bases left in between. Germline V lookup: CDR1 SGHDT, CDR2 YYEEEE. The CDR3 nucleotides are TGTGCCAGCAGCTCGGGATGGTCGTACGACAATGAGCAGTTCTTC. Translating gives CASSSGWSYDNEQFF.

V and J are TRBV7-8 and TRBJ1-5; TRBD1 matches 11 bases. The J segment lost 6 bases and the V segment lost 5 bases, leaving 6 bases of the junction unmatched. From germline, CDR1 is SGHVS and CDR2 FQNEAQ. The CDR3 totals 15 residues. CDR3 protein: CASSAGTGGGQPQHF. The CDR3 region has the DNA TGTGCCAGCAGCGCCGGGACAGGGGGGGGTCAGCCCCAGCATTTT.

The CDR3 sequence is CASSGRGTSGGYTF. CDR3 nucleotides: TGTGCCAGCAGCGGCCGGGGGACCTCCGGTGGCTACACCTTC. The chain combines TRBV5-6 with TRBJ1-2; D is possibly TRBD1 (5 bases). The germline CDR1 and CDR2 sequences are SGHDT and YYEEEE. Between the trimmed V and J ends, which lost 4 bases and 7 bases, there was a span of 17 bases. The CDR3 spans 14 residues.

The chain couples TRBV6-1 to TRBJ2-7; 7 nucleotides line up with TRBD1. CDR3 length equals 16 residues. CDR1 and CDR2 from the germline V gene are MNHNS and SASEGT. Trimming took 2 bases from V and 4 from J; bases not matched to a gene: 11. CDR3 protein: CASSEQALGQPYEQYF. The CDR3 DNA follows: TGTGCCAGCAGTGAACAAGCATTGGGACAGCCTTACGAGCAGTACTTC.

This clone has a handful of counts. The chain employs TRBV30 and TRBJ2-1; D may be TRBD2 (6 bases). CDR3 size: 11 residues. The V and J ends lost 3 bases and 15 bases respectively, with 15 bases between them. In germline, CDR1 is GTSNPN, CDR2 SVGIG (reference sequence). The CDR3 protein is CAWRKGDSWFF. The CDR3 coding sequence is TGTGCCTGGAGGAAAGGGGACTCTTGGTTCTTC.

For the CDR3, the DNA is TGTGCCAGCAGCTTAAAGGACTACACAGATACGCAGTATTTT. Translation: CASSLKDYTDTQYF. This chain uses TRBV7-2 with TRBJ2-3, with D perhaps matching TRBD2 (6 bases). The V gene's germline CDR1 is SGHTA and CDR2 FQGNSA. V lost 2 bases, J lost 2 bases, and 8 bases lay in between. The CDR3 totals 14 residues.

A few counts support this clone. This chain uses TRBV12-5 with TRBJ1-5, with 7 nucleotides matching TRBD1. The length of the CDR3 is 14 residues. Unmatched junction bases numbered 6, after V lost 7 bases and J lost 3 bases. From germline, CDR1 is LGHNT and CDR2 FRNRAP. The CDR3 reads CASAGGQLNQPQHF. In DNA, the CDR3 is TGTGCTAGTGCCGGGGGACAGCTCAATCAGCCCCAGCATTTT.

The CDR3: CASSLGQTDTQYF. DNA of the CDR3: TGTGCCAGCAGCTTAGGCCAGACAGATACGCAGTATTTT. The rearrangement links TRBV7-8 to TRBJ2-3, with D unresolved. The CDR3 consists of 13 residues. The V end was cut by 1 base, the J end by 3 bases, with 5 bases between. CDR1 and CDR2 from the germline V gene are SGHVS and FQNEAQ.

This clone has a single count. The rearrangement joins TRBV27 to TRBJ1-4; 11 nucleotides align to TRBD1. The CDR3 has 17 residues. The V gene end was trimmed by 4 bases and the J gene end by 3 bases; junction bases not matched to a gene: 7. Germline assignment: CDR1 MNHEY and CDR2 SMNVEV (reference sequence). CDR3 loop: CASSSADRGLPNEKLFF. For the CDR3, the DNA is TGTGCCAGCAGTTCCGCGGACAGGGGGCTGCCTAATGAAAAACTGTTTTTT.

The rearrangement joins TRBV18 to TRBJ2-7; perhaps TRBD1 as D (6 bases). CDR3 length: 15 amino acids. CDR1 KGHSH and CDR2 LQKENI come from the germline V gene. The V gene lost 4 bases and the J gene lost 4 bases, with 17 bases spanning the gap. Here the CDR3 DNA reads TGTGCCAGCTCACAAACAGGGTCCTCAGCTTACGAGCAGTACTTC. Amino acid sequence: CASSQTGSSAYEQYF.

This clone was detected only a few times. The chain employs TRBV2 and TRBJ2-3; D gene ambiguous. CDR1 is SNHLY, CDR2 FYNNEI, per germline. Between the trimmed V and J ends, which lost 7 bases and 3 bases, there was a span of 8 bases. There are 12 residues in the CDR3. CDR3 nucleotide sequence: TGTGCCAGCACAGCCACTACAGATACGCAGTATTTT. This codes for CASTATTDTQYF.

This clone was detected a few times. The chain joins TRBV12-5 to TRBJ1-1, with D unclear. Germline V gene data show CDR1 as LGHNT and CDR2 as FRNRAP. This CDR3 spans 14 amino acids. V was shortened by 6 bases and J by 5 bases, with 16 bases between the two germline ends. The CDR3 here is CASGHAMGETEAFF. For the CDR3, the DNA is TGTGCTAGTGGACATGCCATGGGAGAAACTGAAGCTTTCTTT.

The CDR3 DNA sequence: TGTGCCAGCAGCTTAGGACAGGGGAGGAACACTGAAGCTTTCTTT. The encoded protein is CASSLGQGRNTEAFF. The gene calls are TRBV11-1 and TRBJ1-1; the match to TRBD1 covers 8 bases. The CDR3 runs 15 residues. CDR1 is SGHAT and CDR2 is FQDESV in the germline V gene (reference sequence). V trimming: 1 base; J trimming: 1 base; junction bases outside the gene matches: 2.

The chain has TRBV29-1 and TRBJ1-4; 7 bases are shared with TRBD1. The CDR3 is 13 residues long. Trimming removed 4 bases from V and 4 bases from J; junction bases left unmatched: 3. The V gene's germline CDR1 is SQVTM and CDR2 ANQGSEA. In DNA, the CDR3 is TGCAGCGTTGGACAGGGAAATAATGAAAAACTGTTTTTT. Amino acids: CSVGQGNNEKLFF.

This clone appeared a single time. Other nucleotide sequences in the sample specify the same CDR3. The chain combines TRBV30 with TRBJ1-5; D ambiguous. CDR1 is GTSNPN, CDR2 SVGIG, per germline (reference sequence). Trimming removed 0 bases at V and 3 bases at J, with 3 bases between. CDR3 length equals 12 residues. The CDR3 coding sequence is TGTGCCTGGAGTGTAAACAATCAGCCCCAGCATTTT. The encoded protein is CAWSVNNQPQHF.

This clone was observed at least ten times. V usage is TRBV27 and J usage is TRBJ2-3, with TRBD2 identical over 7 bases. V lost 3 bases and J lost 9; bases outside the gene matches: 9. Per the germline V gene, CDR1 is MNHEY and CDR2 is SMNVEV (reference sequence). The CDR3 is 14 residues long. CDR3 sequence: CASSLAGQRGTQYF. The CDR3 DNA reads as TGTGCCAGCAGTTTGGCGGGGCAGCGGGGAACGCAGTATTTT.

The CDR3 DNA is TGTGCCAGCAGCCCTCCGGGACAGGGGCCGATAGCGAACACCGGGGAGCTGTTTTTT. Translating it yields CASSPPGQGPIANTGELFF. This chain connects TRBV5-4 to TRBJ2-2, with 10 bases fitting TRBD1. The CDR3 consists of 19 residues. CDR1 SGHNT and CDR2 YYREEE come from the germline V gene (reference sequence). Germline trimming cut 4 bases from V and 0 bases from J; bases unmatched to any gene: 12.